Presented here are 6 T cell receptor beta chains from one specimen sequenced in a study of response to subunit inactivated influenza vaccine. Using its own MiXCR run on the RT-PCR reads, TCRdb lists one record per CDR3 protein. Of 500,000 to 600,000 distinct CDR3 sequences listed, about 14% are singletons. The input for sequencing was PBMCs from blood, taken approximately 13 days after vaccination. These receptors all stem from a man in his forties or fifties who received an inactivated influenza vaccine.

This clonotype was detected a few times. This rearrangement joins TRBV12-3 or TRBV12-4 to TRBJ2-2, with D unclear. This CDR3 comprises 14 residues. V lost 5 bases to trimming and J lost 4 bases, with 11 bases between them. The CDR3 reads CASSHSARTGELFF. CDR3 nucleotide sequence: TGTGCCAGCAGTCACTCAGCGCGCACCGGGGAGCTGTTTTTT.

The V gene is TRBV7-2, the J gene TRBJ2-3, with D unresolved. The germline gives CDR1 SGHTA, CDR2 FQGNSA. Trimming pared 5 bases from V and 2 bases from J, leaving 17 bases between. The CDR3 covers 16 residues. The CDR3 DNA reads as TGTGCCAGCAGCAAACGTCCGACGGGTTACACAGATACGCAGTATTTT. It is translated as CASSKRPTGYTDTQYF.

The rearrangement joins TRBV20-1 to TRBJ2-7; TRBD2 might be the D (6 bases). Germline CDR1 is DFQATT and CDR2 is SNEGSKA (reference sequence). The V end was cut by 3 bases, the J end by 3 bases, with 15 bases between. This CDR3 comprises 14 residues. The DNA for the CDR3 is TGCAGTGCTAGGAGGAGGGTCAATGGCTACGAGCAGTACTTC. Encoded protein: CSARRRVNGYEQYF.

The V gene is TRBV7-2, the J gene TRBJ2-7; D may correspond to TRBD1 or TRBD2 (5 bases each). Trimming left V 5 bases short and J 3 bases short, with 14 bases between. The germline CDR1 and CDR2 sequences are SGHTA and FQGNSA. The CDR3 is 14 residues long. DNA for the CDR3: TGTGCCAGCAGCAAAACTCCGGGGCTCTACGAGCAGTACTTC. This translates into CASSKTPGLYEQYF.

The rearrangement joins TRBV28 to TRBJ2-7, with TRBD2 matching 7 bases. Germline CDR1 MDHEN, CDR2 SYDVKM. After removal of 6 bases from V and 1 base from J, the junction contained 9 bases not matched to a gene. The CDR3 is made up of 15 amino acids. The CDR3 is CASSRPSGTSYEQYF. The CDR3 DNA is TGTGCCAGCAGCCGTCCTAGCGGTACTTCCTACGAGCAGTACTTC.

This sequence joins TRBV3-1 and TRBJ2-2; 7 nucleotides agree with TRBD2. V was clipped by 4 bases and J by 4 bases; unmatched bases: 6. The germline CDR1 and CDR2 sequences are LGHDT and YNNKEL (reference sequence). This CDR3 has 15 amino acids. CDR3 nucleotide sequence: TGTGCCAGCAGCCGAGGCGGGAGCCGCACCGGGGAGCTGTTTTTT. Amino acids: CASSRGGSRTGELFF.